This TCR beta chain came from a study of blood T cell repertoires in COVID-19. Study at large: Researchers got acute and convalescent COVID-19 samples from the United States, Italy and Spain. The analysed material was cDNA or gDNA that came from T cells, B-cell-depleted T cells, or PBMCs.

CDR3 length equals 13 residues. The germline V gene has CDR1 SNHLY and CDR2 FYNNEI. V lost 5 bases, J lost 0 bases, and 7 bases lay in between. Per the original data handling: Amplification with reference gene primers provided the estimates of nucleated cell counts. Assay: immunoSEQ multiplex PCR; the TCRdb copy retains only in-frame clones and omits some. V, J and clone size are those of that table, while D and trimming were read from the DNA. The table shows under 250,000 clones, with roughly nine tenths occurring only once. This clonotype was sampled from a man between 60 and 70 years old who had recovered from COVID-19. The sequenced sample was peripheral blood. The chain employs TRBV2 and TRBJ1-1, with D unresolved. The CDR3 region has the DNA TGTGCCAGCAGTCTTAGTATGAACACTGAAGCTTTCTTT. This encodes CASSLSMNTEAFF.